This is a list of T cell receptor beta chains from one sample in a study of blood T cell repertoires in COVID-19. Sequenced by immunoSEQ multiplex PCR; TCRdb stores in-frame clones only, minus some. The sample consists of 200,000 to 300,000 clones, more than 85% of them appearing once. The sample taken for sequencing was peripheral blood. The receptors originated from a woman aged 55 to 70 with COVID-19, enrolled during active disease. Each CDR3 is given with its conserved first and last residue. The order of the fields is clone size, V gene, D gene, J gene, CDR3 protein, CDR3 DNA. A D gene is named only where the DNA matches it firmly. Clone size is given for some rows only: seen once, a few or many times, or a class if the clone is expanded.

.	TRBV21-1	.	TRBJ1-3	CASSKTGLSPMSSGNTIYF	TGTGCCAGCAGTAAGACAGGACTTTCTCCTATGAGCTCTGGAAACACCATATATTTT
.	TRBV15	.	TRBJ1-2	CATSRGGETAYGYTF	TGTGCCACCAGCAGGGGGGGGGAAACCGCCTATGGCTACACCTTC
.	TRBV19	.	TRBJ2-1	CASSVRDNSYNEQFF	TGTGCCAGTAGTGTCCGGGACAACTCCTACAATGAGCAGTTCTTC
few	TRBV10-1	.	TRBJ2-1	CASSDFGRQFF	TGCGCCAGCAGTGATTTTGGGAGGCAGTTCTTC
.	TRBV7-3	.	TRBJ2-3	CASSLLPTTDTQYF	TGTGCCAGCAGCTTATTGCCCACTACAGATACGCAGTATTTT
.	TRBV27	.	TRBJ1-6	CASRGFRGSYNSPLHF	TGTGCCAGCAGGGGTTTTAGGGGGTCCTATAATTCACCCCTCCACTTT
.	TRBV15	TRBD1	TRBJ2-4	CATSRFAQGGNIQYF	TGTGCCACCAGCAGATTCGCACAGGGGGGAAACATTCAGTACTTC
.	TRBV27	TRBD2	TRBJ2-7	CASRPLGEGSYEQYF	TGTGCCAGCAGACCTTTGGGGGAGGGATCCTACGAGCAGTACTTC
.	TRBV11-2	TRBD1	TRBJ1-3	CASSPTDRGSGNTIYF	TGTGCCAGCAGTCCAACTGACAGGGGGTCTGGAAACACCATATATTTT
.	TRBV2	TRBD2	TRBJ2-2	CASSEARLAGPELFF	TGTGCCAGCAGTGAAGCGCGGCTAGCGGGGCCGGAGCTGTTTTTT
.	TRBV3-1/TRBV3-2	.	TRBJ1-1	CASSLKTGNTEAFF	TGTGCCAGCAGTCTAAAGACAGGGAACACTGAAGCTTTCTTT
.	TRBV6-2/TRBV6-3	TRBD1	TRBJ1-1	CASSRRTGDSEAFF	TGTGCCAGCAGTAGACGAACAGGGGATTCTGAAGCTTTCTTT
.	TRBV5-5	.	TRBJ1-1	CASKRQPTNTEAFF	TGTGCCAGTAAAAGACAGCCCACCAACACTGAAGCTTTCTTT
.	TRBV30	TRBD1	TRBJ1-6	CAWSVLQGWDSPLHF	TGTGCCTGGAGTGTACTACAGGGGTGGGATTCACCCCTCCACTTT
.	TRBV27	.	TRBJ2-7	CASRTVGGYEQYF	TGTGCCAGCAGAACCGTCGGCGGCTACGAGCAGTACTTC
.	TRBV29-1	.	TRBJ2-1	CSASVGLNNEQFF	TGCAGCGCGAGTGTTGGGCTAAACAATGAGCAGTTCTTC
.	TRBV5-5	.	TRBJ1-4	CVSSLVDIWNEKLFF	TGTGTCAGCAGCTTGGTGGACATCTGGAATGAAAAACTGTTTTTT
.	TRBV5-6	.	TRBJ2-7	CASSFPSRMSYEQYF	TGTGCCAGCAGCTTCCCTAGCCGGATGTCCTACGAGCAGTACTTC
.	TRBV5-4	TRBD1	TRBJ2-5	CASSLVRGRETQYF	TGTGCCAGCAGCTTGGTCAGGGGGCGAGAGACCCAGTACTTC
.	TRBV5-1	.	TRBJ2-3	CASSLFGLSTDTQYF	TGCGCCAGCAGCTTGTTCGGACTAAGCACAGATACGCAGTATTTT
.	TRBV11-3	.	TRBJ2-3	CASSLRQGTDTQYF	TGTGCCAGCAGCTTACGGCAGGGGACAGATACGCAGTATTTT
.	TRBV28	TRBD1	TRBJ2-5	CASRTGGWETQYF	TGTGCCAGCCGGACAGGGGGCTGGGAGACCCAGTACTTC
.	TRBV3-1/TRBV3-2	.	TRBJ1-4	CASSQGLNEKLFF	TGTGCCAGCAGCCAAGGTCTTAATGAAAAACTGTTTTTT
.	TRBV27	.	TRBJ1-2	CASSFLGEGYTF	TGTGCCAGCAGTTTTCTAGGGGAAGGCTACACCTTC
.	TRBV29-1	.	TRBJ2-3	CSVDGSGVDTQYF	TGCAGCGTTGACGGGTCGGGGGTCGATACGCAGTATTTT
.	TRBV6-2/TRBV6-3	.	TRBJ1-5	CASSYSIQGSANQPQHF	TGTGCCAGCAGTTACTCAATTCAGGGGTCTGCAAATCAGCCCCAGCATTTT
.	TRBV7-9	.	TRBJ2-1	CASSISQRDNEQFF	TGTGCCAGCAGCATTAGCCAGCGGGACAATGAGCAGTTCTTC
.	TRBV7-2	.	TRBJ2-2	CASSLLAVRGELFF	TGTGCCAGCAGCTTACTAGCCGTTAGAGGGGAGCTGTTTTTT